This T cell receptor (beta chain) was identified during a study of blood T cell repertoires in COVID-19. Study-wide context: The United States, Italy and Spain provided the acute and convalescent COVID-19 samples. In each case, the material was cDNA or gDNA derived from T cells, B-cell-depleted T cells, or PBMCs.

As processed by the authors: Quantification of nucleated cells was approximated via reference gene primer amplification. Clones were sequenced by immunoSEQ multiplex PCR, and TCRdb holds only the in-frame ones, with some missing. That table gives V, J and clone size, and the DNA gave D and trimming. The sample holds roughly 300,000 clones, approximately 85% seen once. V lost 1 base and J lost 3, with 11 bases in between. Germline CDR1 and CDR2: SGHDT and YYEEEE. CDR3 size: 15 residues. The chain combines TRBV5-6 with TRBJ1-5, with D hard to call. Material for sequencing was peripheral blood. The sequence came from a woman aged 45-59 years with acute or convalescent COVID-19. The CDR3 reads CASSLLRRNNQPQHF. The CDR3 DNA follows: TGTGCCAGCAGCTTGTTACGGCGGAACAATCAGCCCCAGCATTTT.